This passage covers 29 T cell receptor beta chains from one sample sequenced in a study of blood T cell repertoires in COVID-19. TCRdb keeps only in-frame clones here, not all; method: immunoSEQ multiplex PCR. The sample shows 120,000 to 150,000 clones, 85% of them seen only once. Sequencing was done on a sample of PBMCs or T cells enriched from blood (not recorded which). Receptors were obtained from a woman aged 40-49 years who had recovered from COVID-19.

This chain joins TRBV1 and TRBJ2-2; the table gives TRBD2 as D, unverified against the DNA. TRBV1 is assigned pseudogene status. CDR3 length: 16 amino acids. The CDR3 coding sequence is TGCACCAGCAGCCAGGGAGGTAGCGCGAACACCGGGGAGCTGTTTTTT. Translation: CTSSQGGSANTGELFF.

The chain couples TRBV5-6 to TRBJ1-3; perhaps TRBD1 as D (5 bases). The CDR3 totals 16 residues. The V and J ends lost 3 bases and 0 bases respectively, with 13 bases between them. The germline V gene encodes CDR1 SGHDT and CDR2 YYEEEE. CDR3 DNA: TGTGCCAGCAGCTACCCGGGGGGGGGCTCTGGAAACACCATATATTTT. It encodes CASSYPGGGSGNTIYF. Combining the CDR3 with reference TRBV5-6 and TRBJ1-3 gives the whole variable domain DAGVTQSPTHLIKTRGQQVTLRCSPKSGHDTVSWYQQALGQGPQFIFQYYEEEERQRGNFPDRFSGHQFPNYSSELNVNALLLGDSALYLCASSYPGGGSGNTIYFGEGSWLTVV.

This clone was recorded once. This could be a read error, since a much larger clone is one nucleotide away. The rearrangement joins TRBV7-8 to TRBJ1-6; D gene unclear. Germline CDR1 reads SGHVS; CDR2 reads FQNEAQ. The CDR3 contains 13 residues. The V end was cut by 1 base, the J end by 8 bases, with 6 bases between. The DNA for the CDR3 is TGTGCCAGCAGCTTAGATCGGGATTCACCCCTCCACTTT. This gives the protein CASSLDRDSPLHF.

Within the sample, this clone is medium-sized. This chain uses TRBV6-5 with TRBJ1-3; the D is unclear. There are 12 residues in the CDR3. Germline CDR1 and CDR2: MNHEY and SVGAGI. Trimming shortened V by 8 bases and J by 0 bases, and 5 bases separated the two germline ends. The CDR3 here is CASHSSGNTIYF. The CDR3 nucleotides read TGTGCCAGCCACAGCTCTGGAAACACCATATATTTT.

The chain is built from TRBV5-4 and TRBJ1-1; 9 nucleotides align to TRBD1. This CDR3 has 16 amino acids. Losses at the gene ends were 4 bases for V and 0 bases for J; bases not matched to a gene: 7. Germline V gives CDR1 SGHNT, CDR2 YYREEE (reference sequence). This chain's CDR3 is CASSTAGTGLNTEAFF. CDR3 bases: TGTGCCAGCAGCACTGCGGGGACAGGGTTGAACACTGAAGCTTTCTTT. Supplemented by reference TRBV5-4 and TRBJ1-1, the full variable domain reads ETGVTQSPTHLIKTRGQQVTLRCSSQSGHNTVSWYQQALGQGPQFIFQYYREEENGRGNFPPRFSGLQFPNYSSELNVNALELDDSALYLCASSTAGTGLNTEAFFGQGTRLTVV.

This clone was detected once. The rearrangement uses TRBV7-9 and TRBJ2-5; 7 bases fit TRBD2. Germline assignment: CDR1 SEHNR and CDR2 FQNEAQ (reference sequence). V shed 5 bases, J shed 1 base, and the junction held 13 bases outside the gene matches. The CDR3 sequence is 17 residues long. The CDR3 protein is CASSTRDRGVFQETQYF. CDR3 in DNA: TGTGCCAGCAGCACCCGGGACCGGGGGGTTTTCCAAGAGACCCAGTACTTC.

The V call is TRBV7-3, the J call TRBJ2-3, with 10 bases aligning to TRBD2. Germline V gene lookup returns CDR1 SGHTA and CDR2 FQGTGA. The CDR3 contains 14 residues. The trim removed 5 bases at V and 5 bases at J, leaving 4 bases unmatched. The CDR3 protein is CASSPGTSVDTQYF. The CDR3 bases are TGTGCCAGCAGCCCGGGGACTAGCGTAGATACGCAGTATTTT.

This chain uses TRBV10-3 with TRBJ1-6, with TRBD1 matching 8 bases. CDR1 is ENHRY, CDR2 SYGVKD, per germline. Trimming cost V 5 bases and J 5 bases; bases outside gene matches: 2. CDR3 length: 14 residues. The CDR3 DNA is TGTGCCATCAGTAAGGGACAGGATAATTCACCCCTCCACTTT. Its protein is CAISKGQDNSPLHF.

CDR3 in DNA: TGTGCCAGCTCACCTGACAGGGTCAATTCACCCCTCCACTTT. It translates to CASSPDRVNSPLHF. The chain uses TRBV18 and TRBJ1-6; 7 bases agree with TRBD1. The length of the CDR3 is 14 residues. Per germline, CDR1 KGHSH and CDR2 LQKENI. The V segment lost 3 bases and the J segment 7 bases; nucleotides outside the gene matches: 3.

CDR3 loop: CSVGARTDTQYF. The CDR3 region has the DNA TGCAGCGTTGGGGCCCGCACAGATACGCAGTATTTT. V and J are TRBV29-1 and TRBJ2-3; D gene unclear. The CDR3 is made up of 12 amino acids. Germline V gene sequence: CDR1 SQVTM, CDR2 ANQGSEA. V was pared by 4 bases and J by 1 base, with 6 bases between.

The rearrangement links TRBV7-9 to TRBJ2-5; the D is unclear. Germline-derived CDR1 and CDR2 are SEHNR and FQNEAQ (reference sequence). The CDR3 consists of 11 residues. The V end lost 5 bases, the J end lost 7 bases, and 8 bases lay between the germline ends. The CDR3 nucleotides read TGTGCCAGCAGCCCCATCGGGACCCAGTACTTC. The encoded protein is CASSPIGTQYF.

The CDR3 DNA is TGTGCCAGCATAGCGGACACATACAATGAGCAGTTCTTC. Its translation is CASIADTYNEQFF. The chain has TRBV2 and TRBJ2-1, with D tentatively TRBD2 (6 bases). Germline V gene sequence: CDR1 SNHLY, CDR2 FYNNEI. V lost 7 bases and J 4 bases, leaving 11 bases between the germline ends. The CDR3 is made up of 13 amino acids.

Only one count was recorded for this clone. The chain links TRBV5-1 to TRBJ1-3, with 7 bases lining up with TRBD1. The V gene end was trimmed by 0 bases and the J gene end by 1 base; junction bases not matched to a gene: 4. Germline assignment: CDR1 SGHRS and CDR2 YFSETQ. This CDR3 is 16 amino acids long. The CDR3 sequence is CASSLGDRSSGNTIYF. CDR3 DNA: TGCGCCAGCAGCTTGGGGGACAGATCTTCTGGAAACACCATATATTTT.

This clone has only one observation. V usage is TRBV6-6 and J usage is TRBJ1-4; 7 bases are shared with TRBD1. CDR1 and CDR2 from the germline V gene are MNHNY and SVGAGI (reference sequence). The CDR3 extends over 15 amino acids. The trim removed 4 bases at V and 8 bases at J, leaving 10 bases unmatched. The CDR3 region is CASSSIGGRGEKLFF. For the CDR3, the DNA is TGTGCCAGCAGTTCTATAGGGGGCCGAGGGGAAAAACTGTTTTTT.

This clone was found once. This same CDR3 is encoded by further DNA sequences in the sample. The chain uses TRBV12-3 or TRBV12-4 and TRBJ1-2; 7 positions agree with TRBD1. The CDR3 length is 13 residues. V lost 5 bases, J lost 3 bases, and 3 bases stayed unmatched. The CDR3 protein is CASSRDRDYGYTF. The CDR3 region has the DNA TGTGCCAGCAGTAGAGACAGGGACTATGGCTACACCTTC.

The chain couples TRBV5-8 to TRBJ2-4, with D perhaps matching TRBD2 (5 bases). Trimming stripped 3 bases from V and 5 bases from J, with 9 bases between. The CDR3 extends over 13 amino acids. CDR1 is SGHTS, CDR2 YDEGEE, per germline. CDR3 in amino acids: CASSWENQNIQYF. The CDR3 coding sequence is TGTGCCAGCAGCTGGGAGAACCAAAACATTCAGTACTTC.

The chain employs TRBV7-2 and TRBJ2-7; 10 nucleotides match TRBD2. This CDR3 is 16 amino acids long. The junction had 6 bases not matched to a gene; V was cut back by 4 bases and J by 0 bases. Germline V CDR1 and CDR2: SGHTA, FQGNSA. In nucleotides, the CDR3 is TGTGCCAGCAGCTCCTCCAGCGGGGGGGCCTCCTACGAGCAGTACTTC. Encoded protein: CASSSSSGGASYEQYF.

In its sample, this clone was seen once. V usage is TRBV12-5 and J usage is TRBJ1-6, with TRBD1 as a possible D gene (5 bases). V was cut by 1 base and J by 3 bases, with 7 bases left in between. CDR1 is LGHNT and CDR2 is FRNRAP in the germline V gene. There are 15 residues in the CDR3. The CDR3 sequence: CASGLDGGYNSPLHF. The CDR3 DNA follows: TGTGCTAGTGGTTTGGACGGGGGCTATAATTCACCCCTCCACTTT.

This clone was seen once. The V and J genes are TRBV6-5 and TRBJ1-1; 7 bases match TRBD1. CDR3 length: 13 residues. The V segment lost 7 bases and the J segment 3 bases; nucleotides outside the gene matches: 5. Looked up from germline, CDR1 is MNHEY and CDR2 is SVGAGI. In DNA, the CDR3 is TGTGCCAGCACGAGGGGGCAGTACACTGAAGCTTTCTTT. Translation gives CASTRGQYTEAFF.

The chain joins TRBV4-1 to TRBJ1-2; a weak D match, TRBD1 (5 bases). Germline V gene lookup returns CDR1 MGHRA and CDR2 YSYEKL. The V and J ends lost 4 bases and 6 bases respectively, with 21 bases between them. The length of the CDR3 is 16 residues. The CDR3, as DNA: TGCGCCAGCAGCCCTGAGAGACGCTCCCAGGGCGATGGCTACACCTTC. Its protein is CASSPERRSQGDGYTF.

V usage is TRBV6-2 or TRBV6-3 and J usage is TRBJ2-1; 8 bases match TRBD2. The CDR3 consists of 14 residues. Germline CDR1 and CDR2: MNHEY and SVGEGT. The V segment lost 6 bases and the J segment 3 bases; nucleotides outside the gene matches: 4. CDR3 DNA: TGTGCCAGCAGCGTGACTAGCGACTACAATGAGCAGTTCTTC. It yields the protein CASSVTSDYNEQFF.

The chain uses TRBV21-1 and TRBJ2-7; the table's D gene call, TRBD1, was not cross checked with the DNA. TRBV21-1 is reported as a pseudogene. The CDR3 extends over 19 amino acids. CDR3 sequence: CASSKSPLRHRGEGYEQYF. The CDR3, as DNA: TGTGCCAGCAGCAAATCCCCCCTCCGCCACAGGGGAGAGGGGTACGAGCAGTACTTC.

This clone was picked up one time. The V call is TRBV6-5, the J call TRBJ1-3; D is uncertain. CDR3 length: 13 amino acids. The germline V gene encodes CDR1 MNHEY and CDR2 SVGAGI. V lost 6 bases to trimming and J lost 6 bases, with 12 bases between them. The CDR3 loop is CASRSELQNTIYF. The CDR3 region has the DNA TGTGCCAGCAGGTCTGAGCTCCAAAACACCATATATTTT.

This chain links TRBV5-1 with TRBJ2-7; the D is unclear. This CDR3 has 11 amino acids. The V end lost 4 bases, the J end lost 5 bases, and 7 bases lay between the germline ends. The germline gives CDR1 SGHRS, CDR2 YFSETQ. This CDR3 reads CASSQKNEQYF. DNA for the CDR3: TGCGCCAGCAGCCAGAAAAACGAGCAGTACTTC.

To note about this clone: The sample contains more than one DNA sequence encoding this CDR3. The CDR3 region has the DNA TGCGCCAGCAGCCAAGATTCGTACAATGAGCAGTTCTTC. Protein sequence: CASSQDSYNEQFF. The rearrangement links TRBV4-1 to TRBJ2-1; D not certain. CDR1 is MGHRA, CDR2 YSYEKL, per germline. V was pared by 0 bases and J by 4 bases, with 4 bases between. The CDR3 contains 13 residues.

About this clone itself: The junction shows a germline mismatch at one end, possibly a read error. This chain's CDR3 is CASSLGQGAVRWKAFF. The DNA for the CDR3 is TGTGCTAGCAGCTTAGGTCAGGGGGCGGTCAGGTGGAAAGCTTTCTTT. This rearrangement joins TRBV7-7 to TRBJ1-1; 8 bases are shared with TRBD1. The CDR3 consists of 16 residues. CDR1 and CDR2 from the germline V gene are SSHAT and FNYEAQ (reference sequence).

The chain couples TRBV18 to TRBJ1-1, with 9 bases lining up with TRBD1. The germline V gene has CDR1 KGHSH and CDR2 LQKENI. V lost 6 bases, J lost 5 bases, and 7 bases stayed unmatched. The CDR3 is made up of 14 amino acids. In DNA, the CDR3 is TGTGCCAGCTCGGGGGGACAGGGTTGGACTGAAGCTTTCTTT. Its translation is CASSGGQGWTEAFF.

This clone has only a few counts. CDR3 sequence reads: CASSLIQGAKYEQYF. The CDR3 DNA is TGTGCCAGCAGCTTAATTCAGGGGGCGAAATACGAGCAGTACTTC. This rearrangement joins TRBV7-8 to TRBJ2-7; the match to TRBD1 covers 8 bases. V shed 2 bases and J 4 bases; nucleotides not matched to a gene: 7. The germline V gene encodes CDR1 SGHVS and CDR2 FQNEAQ. The CDR3 runs to 15 residues.

V gene TRBV5-6 combines with J gene TRBJ1-2; tentative D call: TRBD1 (5 bases). Germline V gene sequence: CDR1 SGHDT, CDR2 YYEEEE. The CDR3 is made up of 13 amino acids. V lost 2 bases, J lost 7 bases, and 12 bases lay in between. The DNA of the CDR3 is TGTGCCAGCAGCTTCAGCCCCCAGGGTGGCTACACCTTC. This sequence encodes CASSFSPQGGYTF.